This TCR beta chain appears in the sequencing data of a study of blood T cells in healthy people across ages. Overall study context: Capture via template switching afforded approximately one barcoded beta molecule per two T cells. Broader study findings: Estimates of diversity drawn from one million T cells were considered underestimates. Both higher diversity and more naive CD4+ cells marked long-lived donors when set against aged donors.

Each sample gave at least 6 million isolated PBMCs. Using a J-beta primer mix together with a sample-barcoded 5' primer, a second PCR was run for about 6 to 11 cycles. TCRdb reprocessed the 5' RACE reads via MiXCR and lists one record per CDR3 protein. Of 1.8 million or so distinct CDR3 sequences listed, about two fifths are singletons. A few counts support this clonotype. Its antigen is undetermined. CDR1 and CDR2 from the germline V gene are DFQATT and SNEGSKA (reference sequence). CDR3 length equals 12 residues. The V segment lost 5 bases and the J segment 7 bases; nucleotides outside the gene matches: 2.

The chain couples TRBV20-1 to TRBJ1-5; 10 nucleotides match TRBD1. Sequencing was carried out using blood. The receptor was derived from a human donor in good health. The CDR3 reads CSAQTGGQPQHF. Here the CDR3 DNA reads TGCAGTGCTCAGACAGGGGGCCAGCCCCAGCATTTT.